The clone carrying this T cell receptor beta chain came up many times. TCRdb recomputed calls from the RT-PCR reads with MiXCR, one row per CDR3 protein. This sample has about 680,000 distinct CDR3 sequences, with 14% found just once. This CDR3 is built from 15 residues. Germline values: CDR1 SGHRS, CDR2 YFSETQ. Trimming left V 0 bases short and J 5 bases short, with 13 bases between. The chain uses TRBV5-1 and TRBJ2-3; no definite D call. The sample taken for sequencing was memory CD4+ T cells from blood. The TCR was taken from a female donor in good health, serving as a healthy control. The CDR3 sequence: CASSLGQLKGDTQYF. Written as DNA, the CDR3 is TGCGCCAGCAGCTTGGGTCAGCTTAAGGGAGATACGCAGTATTTT.